The present entry profiles one T cell receptor beta chain with its context. Its specificity is not known. These data originate in a study of vaccination effects on CD4 cells after COVID-19. Notes on the study in general: Few convalescent patients were included, and no early post-infection timepoints were sampled.

Profiling relied on immunoSEQ multiplex PCR, and the TCRdb table lists in-frame clones only, not all of them. The repertoire consists of tens of thousands of clones, with 70% to 80% occurring once and the leading ten covering 2.8%. Antigen-specific CD4+ T cells expanded by the ViraFEST assay with viral peptide pools were then sequenced. CD4+ T cell isolation took place after approximately 11 days of culture. None of the vaccinated had previously contracted SARS-CoV-2, and their nucleocapsid antibodies tested negative. A few million PBMC per well received approximately 10 IU/ml IL-2 and 9.5 to 10 ug/ml peptides in culture. This CDR3 is built from 14 residues. The ends were cut back, 5 bases at V and 3 bases at J, with 11 bases in the middle. CDR1 KGHSH and CDR2 LQKENI come from the germline V gene.

Here the sequenced sample was CD4+ T cells from PBMCs cultured with HCoV-NL63 spike peptides, taken before COVID-19 vaccination. The sequence was collected from a human donor who received a COVID-19 vaccine. V and J are TRBV18 and TRBJ2-1; weak D call: TRBD1 (5 bases). CDR3: CASSDSVSYNEQFF. As DNA, the CDR3 is TGTGCCAGCTCAGACAGCGTCAGCTACAATGAGCAGTTCTTC.